This T cell receptor (beta chain) originates from a study of cytomegalovirus exposure and HLA in healthy donors. The germline V gene has CDR1 SQVTM and CDR2 ANQGSEA. V lost 4 bases and J lost 8, with 11 bases in between. The CDR3 totals 11 residues. Use of 60 Vbeta and 13 Jbeta primers characterized the PCR. The protocol was immunoSEQ multiplex PCR, while the TCRdb copy is restricted to in-frame clones and leaves out a portion. Of 150,000 or so clones detected, around 78% appear once; the ten largest clones hold 1.5% to 2%. The rearrangement joins TRBV29-1 to TRBJ1-1; D perhaps matches TRBD1 (5 bases). The TCR sequence derives from a woman aged 18-30 years in good health and CMV-seronegative. Sequenced sample: PBMCs. For the CDR3, the DNA is TGCAGCGTTGGTCAGGGCCCCGAAGCTTTCTTT. It specifies CSVGQGPEAFF.